Listed below are T cell receptor beta chains from one sample, sequenced in a study of cytomegalovirus exposure and HLA in healthy donors. The protocol was immunoSEQ multiplex PCR, while the TCRdb copy is restricted to in-frame clones and leaves out a portion. The sample contains some 67,000 clones, 65% to 85% of which appear only once. The sample comprised PBMCs. The source is a woman aged 30 to 39 in good health and CMV-seronegative. CDR3s include the opening cysteine and the closing phenylalanine or tryptophan. Fields, in order: J gene, V gene, clone size, D gene, CDR3 length, CDR3 DNA, CDR3 protein. The D gene is left open where the match is weak. Size is stated for part of the rows, as once, few or many counts, or as a class when the clone is expanded.

J: TRBJ1-4; V: TRBV10-3; size: .; D: .; length: 13; DNA: TGTGCCATCAGTGAGACAAAAGATGAAAAACTGTTTTTT; CDR3: CAISETKDEKLFF
J: TRBJ1-3; V: TRBV5-6; size: .; D: TRBD1; length: 16; DNA: TGTGCCAGCAGAGACAGGGCCGCGGGCTCTGGAAACACCATATATTTT; CDR3: CASRDRAAGSGNTIYF
J: TRBJ2-7; V: TRBV19; size: .; D: .; length: 16; DNA: TGTGCCAGTAGTATATCCGGGACACCGAGCTCCTACGAGCAGTACTTC; CDR3: CASSISGTPSSYEQYF
J: TRBJ1-2; V: TRBV6-5; size: .; D: TRBD1; length: 15; DNA: TGTGCCAGCAGTAAGGGTAGGACAGGGGGCTATGGCTACACCTTC; CDR3: CASSKGRTGGYGYTF
J: TRBJ1-1; V: TRBV6-6; size: few; D: .; length: 13; DNA: TGTGCCAGCAGGACCGGGGGGAACACTGAAGCTTTCTTT; CDR3: CASRTGGNTEAFF
J: TRBJ2-7; V: TRBV13; size: .; D: .; length: 14; DNA: TGTGCCAGCAGCGACCTTCGACATGACAACGAGCAGTACTTC; CDR3: CASSDLRHDNEQYF
J: TRBJ2-5; V: TRBV13; size: once; D: TRBD1; length: 15; DNA: TGTGCCAGCAGGCCCCAGGGGGTAAAGGGTGAGACCCAGTACTTC; CDR3: CASRPQGVKGETQYF
J: TRBJ2-6; V: TRBV5-1; size: .; D: .; length: 21; DNA: TGCGCCAGCAGCTTGGATCGGCGGGCAGGCCAAACGAGCTCTGGGGCCAACGTCCTGACTTTC; CDR3: CASSLDRRAGQTSSGANVLTF
J: TRBJ1-3; V: TRBV2; size: few; D: TRBD1; length: 15; DNA: TGTGCCAGCAGAGGGACAGGGGGCGTGTTGGACACCATATATTTT; CDR3: CASRGTGGVLDTIYF
J: TRBJ1-1; V: TRBV30; size: .; D: .; length: 13; DNA: TGTGCCAGACAATTCGAGATAGACACTGAAGCTTTCTTT; CDR3: CARQFEIDTEAFF
J: TRBJ1-2; V: TRBV4-1; size: .; D: TRBD1; length: 15; DNA: TGCGCCAGCAGCCAAGAAGGGACAGGGGGATATGGCTACACCTTC; CDR3: CASSQEGTGGYGYTF
J: TRBJ2-3; V: TRBV7-9; size: .; D: TRBD1; length: 15; DNA: TGTGCCAGCAGCTGGTCCGGGACAGCGACAGATACGCAGTATTTT; CDR3: CASSWSGTATDTQYF
J: TRBJ2-3; V: TRBV7-9; size: few; D: TRBD2; length: 18; DNA: TGTGCCAGCAGCCCCCCGGGGAGGGCTAGCGGGGGCACAGATACGCAGTATTTT; CDR3: CASSPPGRASGGTDTQYF
J: TRBJ1-5; V: TRBV28; size: .; D: TRBD1; length: 15; DNA: TGTGCCAGCATCCTTGGTGGAGGGGGCTCTCAGCCCCAGCATTTT; CDR3: CASILGGGGSQPQHF
J: TRBJ2-3; V: TRBV27; size: .; D: .; length: 16; DNA: TGTGCCAGCAGTTTTAGGCAGGGCGAGCACACAGATACGCAGTATTTT; CDR3: CASSFRQGEHTDTQYF
J: TRBJ2-1; V: TRBV4-1; size: once; D: .; length: 14; DNA: TGCGCCAGCAGCCAAAGCTGGTCCTACAATGAGCAGTTCTTC; CDR3: CASSQSWSYNEQFF
J: TRBJ1-1; V: TRBV2; size: .; D: TRBD1; length: 16; DNA: TGTGCCAGCAGTCCCGGACAGGGGAGAGGAAAAACTGAAGCTTTCTTT; CDR3: CASSPGQGRGKTEAFF
J: TRBJ1-3; V: TRBV27; size: .; D: TRBD1; length: 15; DNA: TGTGCCAGCAGCCGACAGGGGAGCTCTGGAAACACCATATATTTT; CDR3: CASSRQGSSGNTIYF
J: TRBJ1-6; V: TRBV5-4; size: .; D: .; length: 15; DNA: TGTGCCAGCAGCTTAACGGAGACCCCCGGGACACCCCTCCACTTT; CDR3: CASSLTETPGTPLHF
J: TRBJ1-1; V: TRBV19; size: once; D: .; length: 14; DNA: TGTGCCAGTAGTTCGGGGACAATGAACACTGAAGCTTTCTTT; CDR3: CASSSGTMNTEAFF
J: TRBJ1-2; V: TRBV2; size: .; D: TRBD1; length: 14; DNA: TGTGCCAGCAGTCAGGACAGGGAGGTGTATGGCTACACCTTC; CDR3: CASSQDREVYGYTF
J: TRBJ1-2; V: TRBV7-8; size: .; D: TRBD1; length: 18; DNA: TGTGCCAGCAGCCCCGTAATTTTGGGACAGAACTCTAACTATGGCTACACCTTC; CDR3: CASSPVILGQNSNYGYTF